The rows below give T cell receptor beta chains drawn from one sample of a study of blood T cell repertoires in COVID-19. This table comes from immunoSEQ multiplex PCR, and its TCRdb copy is limited to in-frame clones, with some not included. Among 300,000 to 350,000 clones, approximately 88% were seen once, and the ten largest hold 9.9%. The sequenced sample was peripheral blood. Receptors originate from a man under 40 with COVID-19, enrolled during active disease. Each CDR3 is given with its conserved first and last residue. The D gene is left open where the match is weak. Rows give clone size only sometimes, using once, few, many, or a class for an expanded clone.

few,TRBV7-8,TRBJ1-5,NA,TGTGCCAGCAGCCCTCGGGCCTCGGGCGGGAATCAGCCCCAGCATTTT,CASSPRASGGNQPQHF
NA,TRBV24-1,TRBJ2-3,NA,TGTGCCACCAGTGAGGGGGCGAGCACAGATACGCAGTATTTT,CATSEGASTDTQYF
NA,TRBV3-1/TRBV3-2,TRBJ1-4,TRBD1,TGTGCCAGCAGCCTCGCAGGGGGATCGGATGAAAAACTGTTTTTT,CASSLAGGSDEKLFF
NA,TRBV4-1,TRBJ2-7,NA,TGCGCCAGCAGCGTTCGTACGGGAGACGAGCAGTACTTC,CASSVRTGDEQYF
NA,TRBV6-6,TRBJ2-3,NA,TGTGCCAGCAGTCTTCACAGCGGTAAGGATGCAGATACGCAGTATTTT,CASSLHSGKDADTQYF
NA,TRBV5-6,TRBJ2-5,TRBD2,TGTGCCAGCAGCCCAACCGGGACTAGAGGGGAGACCCAGTACTTC,CASSPTGTRGETQYF
NA,TRBV19,TRBJ2-2,NA,TGTGCCAGTACTAGACAGTCCGCGAACACCGGGGAGCTGTTTTTT,CASTRQSANTGELFF
few,TRBV6-5,TRBJ2-2,NA,TGTGCCAGCAGTTTAGGGCAGGGTCACACCGGGGAGCTGTTTTTT,CASSLGQGHTGELFF
NA,TRBV5-1,TRBJ2-1,NA,TGCGCCAGCAGCTTGGCCGAGGGTCGTGGCCGGGATGAGCAGTTCTTC,CASSLAEGRGRDEQFF
NA,TRBV19,TRBJ2-5,NA,TGTGCCAGTAGTATACAGGGAGGAGAGACCCAGTACTTC,CASSIQGGETQYF
NA,TRBV19,TRBJ1-3,NA,TGTGCCAGTAGAGTACTTGGTCACTCCTCTGGAAACACCATATATTTT,CASRVLGHSSGNTIYF
NA,TRBV7-3,TRBJ1-1,TRBD1,TGTGCCAGTTCAGACAGGGGGAACACTGAAGCTTTCTTT,CASSDRGNTEAFF
NA,TRBV10-3,TRBJ2-7,TRBD1,TGTGCCATCAGGGGACAGGTAGGGTTCTACGAGCAGTACTTC,CAIRGQVGFYEQYF
NA,TRBV28,TRBJ2-7,NA,TGTGCCAGCAGTTACCCGGTCCTTCGCCACGAGCAGTACTTC,CASSYPVLRHEQYF
NA,TRBV6-6,TRBJ1-1,NA,TGTGCCAGCAGCCCGGGAGGCTCTGAAGCTTTCTTT,CASSPGGSEAFF
NA,TRBV19,TRBJ2-1,NA,TGTGCCAGTAGTTCGTTTAGCTCCTACAATGAGCAGTTCTTC,CASSSFSSYNEQFF
NA,TRBV3-1/TRBV3-2,TRBJ1-6,NA,TGTGCCAGCAGCCAAGAGTGGGCAGGGTGGGCCGTTTCACCCCTCCACTTT,CASSQEWAGWAVSPLHF
NA,TRBV9,TRBJ2-2,TRBD2,TGTGCCAGCAGCGGGGGACTAGCGGGGTTCGCCGGGGAGCTGTTTTTT,CASSGGLAGFAGELFF
few,TRBV19,TRBJ2-1,NA,TGTGCCAGTAGTAAATCCCTGTACAATGAGCAGTTCTTC,CASSKSLYNEQFF
NA,TRBV11-1,TRBJ2-2,TRBD1,TGTGCCAGCAGTTGGGACAGGGGGACCGGGGAGCTGTTTTTT,CASSWDRGTGELFF
NA,TRBV14,TRBJ1-6,TRBD1,TGTGCCAGCAGCCAAGGGGGGACAGCCAATTCACCCCTCCACTTT,CASSQGGTANSPLHF
few,TRBV18,TRBJ1-5,NA,TGTGCCAGCTCACCAACCGGGAGTTATAGCAATCAGCCCCAGCATTTT,CASSPTGSYSNQPQHF
NA,TRBV7-6,TRBJ2-7,TRBD1,TGTGCCAGCAGCTTGGGGACAGCGTCCTACGAGCAGTACTTC,CASSLGTASYEQYF
many,TRBV11-2,TRBJ2-3,NA,TGTGCCAGCAGCTCGACGACAGCCACAGATACGCAGTATTTT,CASSSTTATDTQYF
NA,TRBV11-2,TRBJ2-7,NA,TGTGCCAGCAGCTTAGTGGCCAATCAATACGAGCAGTACTTC,CASSLVANQYEQYF
once,TRBV3-1/TRBV3-2,TRBJ2-1,TRBD2,TGTGCCAGCAGGGAGTCTGGGACTACCCAAGATGAGCAGTTCTTC,CASRESGTTQDEQFF
NA,TRBV15,TRBJ2-7,NA,TGTGCCACCAGCAGAGTAGGGGGGGTCCAAGGCGAGCAGTACTTC,CATSRVGGVQGEQYF
NA,TRBV5-6,TRBJ1-1,NA,TGTGCCAGCAGCTTCTCGGACAGACTGAACACTGAAGCTTTCTTT,CASSFSDRLNTEAFF
few,TRBV27,TRBJ1-2,TRBD1,TGTGCCAGCAGTGTCGGACAGGGCTATGGCTACACCTTC,CASSVGQGYGYTF
NA,TRBV11-3,TRBJ2-5,NA,TGTGCCAGCAGCCTCGGGTCGAAAACCCACCAGTACTTC,CASSLGSKTHQYF
NA,TRBV11-3,TRBJ2-7,NA,TGTGCCAGCAGCTCGCGGGACGACTCCTACGAGCAGTACTTC,CASSSRDDSYEQYF
NA,TRBV7-6,TRBJ1-5,TRBD1,TGTGCCAGCAGCCACGGAAACGGGACAGCATTTTTATATAGCAATCAGCCCCAGCATTTT,CASSHGNGTAFLYSNQPQHF
NA,TRBV4-1,TRBJ2-1,TRBD2,TGCGCCAGCAGCCAAGAAGGGGTCGGGGAGCGGGAGTATAGGGGTGAGCAGTTCTTC,CASSQEGVGEREYRGEQFF
once,TRBV18,TRBJ2-3,NA,TGTGCCAGCTCACCTAGCGCTAGCACAGATACGCAGTATTTT,CASSPSASTDTQYF
NA,TRBV19,TRBJ1-2,NA,TGTGCCAGTAGTATAGGGGGTGGACAGTGGTCCGGCTACACCTTC,CASSIGGGQWSGYTF